The present T cell receptor (beta chain) was sequenced within a study of T cell responses to AZD1222 COVID-19 vaccine. General study results and limits: There were mostly white British donors and more females than males, and clonal diversity was possibly underestimated. Only a handful of AZD1222 recipients tested seropositive at baseline. The reported proportion of spike-specific TCRs targeting unmutated variant regions was nearly half.

Trimming took 6 bases from V and 3 from J, leaving 12 bases between them. This CDR3 region has 14 residues. Germline CDR1 is MNHEY and CDR2 is SMNVEV (reference sequence). To note about this clone: Its target is not known.

The data were produced by immunoSEQ multiplex PCR, yet TCRdb's version contains in-frame clones alone and is incomplete. In the table there are 80,000 to 95,000 clones, roughly 90% of which are singletons. Pooling of second doses given at about 4 or about 12 weeks was done. The TCR was taken from an adult who received the AZD1222 COVID-19 vaccine. Specimen: peripheral blood, collected 28 days after the second AZD1222 dose. The V gene is TRBV27, the J gene TRBJ2-1, with unresolved D. In nucleotides, the CDR3 is TGTGCCAGCAGCTGGTCTGCCGGCTACAATGAGCAGTTCTTC. As protein: CASSWSAGYNEQFF.